This TCR beta chain is from a study of shared clonotypes between healthy human individuals. Sequencing was performed with immunoSEQ multiplex PCR; in TCRdb, only in-frame clones are kept and a portion is missing. The data show approximately 2.4 million clones, about 94% seen once. Germline V gives CDR1 LGHNA, CDR2 YSLEER. CDR3 length: 14 amino acids. The junction had 7 bases not matched to a gene; V was cut back by 4 bases and J by 5 bases. The chain is built from TRBV4-3 and TRBJ1-1; 7 positions agree with TRBD1. This clonotype was obtained from a man between 18 and 29 years old in good health. The sample taken for sequencing was naive CD4+ T cells sorted from blood. Regarding subset: CD45RA+ positively selected. The CDR3 sequence: CASSLDRVGTEAFF. CDR3 nucleotide sequence: TGCGCCAGCAGCCTAGACAGGGTTGGGACTGAAGCTTTCTTT.